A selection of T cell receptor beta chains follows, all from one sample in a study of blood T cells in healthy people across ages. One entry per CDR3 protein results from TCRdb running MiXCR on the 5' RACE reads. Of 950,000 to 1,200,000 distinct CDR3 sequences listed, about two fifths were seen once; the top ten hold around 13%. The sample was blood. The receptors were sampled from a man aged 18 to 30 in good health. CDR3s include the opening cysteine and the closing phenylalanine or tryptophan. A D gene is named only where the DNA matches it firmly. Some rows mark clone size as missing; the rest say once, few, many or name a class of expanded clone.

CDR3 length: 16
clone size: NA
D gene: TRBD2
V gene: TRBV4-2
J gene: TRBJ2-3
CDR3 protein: CASSQEWRGGTDTQYF
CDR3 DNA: TGTGCCAGCAGCCAAGAATGGCGGGGGGGCACAGATACGCAGTATTTT

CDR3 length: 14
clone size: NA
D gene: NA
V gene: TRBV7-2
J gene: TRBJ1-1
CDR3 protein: CASSVSSIRAEAFF
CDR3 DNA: TGTGCCAGCAGCGTAAGCTCGATTCGGGCTGAAGCTTTCTTT

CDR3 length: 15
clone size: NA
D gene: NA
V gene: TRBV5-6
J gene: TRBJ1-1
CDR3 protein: CASSPSMGSRTEAFF
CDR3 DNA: TGTGCCAGCAGCCCCTCCATGGGTAGTCGGACTGAAGCTTTCTTT

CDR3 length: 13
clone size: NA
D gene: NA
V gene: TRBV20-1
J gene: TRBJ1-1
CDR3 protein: CSASRVTNTEAFF
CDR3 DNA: TGCAGTGCTAGCCGGGTCACGAACACTGAAGCTTTCTTT

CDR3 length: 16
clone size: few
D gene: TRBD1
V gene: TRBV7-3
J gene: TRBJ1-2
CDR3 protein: CASSSTRDRVHYGYTF
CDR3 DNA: TGTGCCAGCAGCTCCACCCGGGACAGGGTGCACTATGGCTACACCTTC

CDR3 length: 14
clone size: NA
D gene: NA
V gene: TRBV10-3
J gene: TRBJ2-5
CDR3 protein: CAISETSGKETQYF
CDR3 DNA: TGTGCCATCAGTGAGACGAGCGGTAAAGAGACCCAGTACTTC

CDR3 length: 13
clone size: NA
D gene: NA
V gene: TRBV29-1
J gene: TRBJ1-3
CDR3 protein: CSALTISGNTIYF
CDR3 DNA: TGCAGCGCTCTGACTATCTCTGGAAACACCATATATTTT

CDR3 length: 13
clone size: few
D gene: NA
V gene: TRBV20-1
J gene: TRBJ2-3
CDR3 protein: CSAEGRSTDTQYF
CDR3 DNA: TGCAGTGCCGAGGGCAGAAGCACAGATACGCAGTATTTT

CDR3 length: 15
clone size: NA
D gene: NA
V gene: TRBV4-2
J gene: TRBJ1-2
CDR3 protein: CASSQDLRGLYGYTF
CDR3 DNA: TGTGCCAGCAGCCAAGATCTTCGAGGTCTCTACGGCTACACCTTC

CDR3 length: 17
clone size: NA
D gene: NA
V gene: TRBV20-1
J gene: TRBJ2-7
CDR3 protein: CSARAAQASWIMYEQYF
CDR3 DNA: TGCAGTGCTAGAGCTGCTCAGGCTAGCTGGATTATGTACGAGCAGTACTTC

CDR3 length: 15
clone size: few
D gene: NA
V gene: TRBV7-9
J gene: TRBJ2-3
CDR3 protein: CASSSTNRPADTQYF
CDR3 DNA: TGTGCCAGCAGCTCCACAAACAGACCGGCAGATACGCAGTATTTT

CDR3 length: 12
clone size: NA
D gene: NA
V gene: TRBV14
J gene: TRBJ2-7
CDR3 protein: CASSGGKNEQYF
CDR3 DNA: TGTGCCAGCAGTGGGGGGAAGAACGAGCAGTACTTC

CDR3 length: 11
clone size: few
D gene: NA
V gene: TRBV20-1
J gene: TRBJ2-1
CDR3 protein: CSASRDYEQFF
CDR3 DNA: TGCAGTGCTAGCAGGGATTATGAGCAGTTCTTC

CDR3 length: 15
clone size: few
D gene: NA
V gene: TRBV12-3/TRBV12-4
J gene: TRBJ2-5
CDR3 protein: CASSFLTRGGETQYF
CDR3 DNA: TGTGCCAGCAGTTTCTTAACAAGGGGCGGAGAGACCCAGTACTTC

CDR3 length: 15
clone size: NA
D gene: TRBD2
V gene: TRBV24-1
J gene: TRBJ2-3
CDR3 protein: CATPGLRGDTDTQYF
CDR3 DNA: TGTGCCACCCCGGGCCTCCGGGGGGACACAGATACGCAGTATTTT

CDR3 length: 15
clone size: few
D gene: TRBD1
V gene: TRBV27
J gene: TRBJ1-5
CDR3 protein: CASSWAGGVNQPQHF
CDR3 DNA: TGTGCCAGCAGTTGGGCAGGGGGTGTAAATCAGCCCCAGCATTTT

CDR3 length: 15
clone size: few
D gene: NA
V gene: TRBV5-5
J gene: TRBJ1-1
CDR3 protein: CASSFSQGLNTEAFF
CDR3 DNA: TGTGCCAGCAGCTTTAGCCAGGGTCTGAACACTGAAGCTTTCTTT

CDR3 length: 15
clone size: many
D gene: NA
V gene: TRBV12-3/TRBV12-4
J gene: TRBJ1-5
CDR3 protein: CASSSGGGANQPQHF
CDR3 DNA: TGTGCCAGCAGTTCCGGGGGGGGGGCGAATCAGCCCCAGCATTTT

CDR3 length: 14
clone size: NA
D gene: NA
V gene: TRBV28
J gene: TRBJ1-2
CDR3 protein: CASSSGRESYGYTF
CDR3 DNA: TGTGCCAGCAGTTCCGGCCGGGAGAGCTATGGCTACACCTTC

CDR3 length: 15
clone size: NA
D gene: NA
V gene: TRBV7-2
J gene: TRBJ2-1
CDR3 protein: CASSQGPHSYNEQFF
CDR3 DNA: TGTGCCAGCAGCCAGGGTCCCCACTCCTACAATGAGCAGTTCTTC

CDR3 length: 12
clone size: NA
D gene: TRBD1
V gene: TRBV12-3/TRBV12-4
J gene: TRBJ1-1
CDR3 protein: CASSGQGREAFF
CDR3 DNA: TGTGCCAGCAGTGGACAGGGGAGGGAAGCTTTCTTT

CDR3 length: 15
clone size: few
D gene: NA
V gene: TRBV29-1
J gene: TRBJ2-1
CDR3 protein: CSAPVWSAARNEQFF
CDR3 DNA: TGCAGCGCCCCTGTTTGGAGCGCCGCTCGCAATGAGCAGTTCTTC

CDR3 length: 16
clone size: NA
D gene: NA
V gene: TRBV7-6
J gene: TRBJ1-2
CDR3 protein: CASSPPVGNPNYGYTF
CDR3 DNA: TGTGCCAGCAGTCCACCGGTAGGCAACCCTAACTATGGCTACACCTTC

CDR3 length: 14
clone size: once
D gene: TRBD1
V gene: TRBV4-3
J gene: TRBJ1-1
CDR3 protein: CASSQYLGTGEAFF
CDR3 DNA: TGCGCCAGCAGCCAATATCTGGGGACAGGGGAAGCTTTCTTT

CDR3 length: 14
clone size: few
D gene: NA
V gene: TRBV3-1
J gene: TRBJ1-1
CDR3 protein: CASSQAPQNTEAFF
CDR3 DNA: TGTGCCAGCAGCCAAGCGCCGCAGAACACTGAAGCTTTCTTT

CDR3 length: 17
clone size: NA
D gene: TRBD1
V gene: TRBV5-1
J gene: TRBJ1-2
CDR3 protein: CASRTDRGRQFLSGYTF
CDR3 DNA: TGCGCCAGCAGAACTGACAGGGGGCGGCAATTTCTTTCCGGCTACACCTTC

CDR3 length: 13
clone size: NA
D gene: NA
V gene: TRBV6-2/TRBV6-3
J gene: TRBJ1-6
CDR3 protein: CASRGTNNSPLHF
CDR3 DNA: TGTGCCAGCCGAGGGACGAATAATTCACCCCTCCACTTT

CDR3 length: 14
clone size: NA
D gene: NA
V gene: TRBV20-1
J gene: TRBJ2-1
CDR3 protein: CSARDRAAGIVQFF
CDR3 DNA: TGCAGTGCTAGAGATAGGGCCGCCGGCATAGTGCAGTTCTTC